These 6 T cell receptor beta chains were all obtained from the same sample, sequenced in a study of blood T cell repertoires in COVID-19. Data came from immunoSEQ multiplex PCR; TCRdb stores just in-frame clones and leaves some out. The sample includes fewer than 250,000 clones, about nine tenths of them seen just once. The specimen was PBMCs or T cells enriched from blood (not recorded which). Receptors originate from a man over 45 who had been exposed to COVID-19.

J is TRBJ1-6 and V is TRBV4-2; D is ambiguous. The CDR3 is 16 residues long. CDR1 and CDR2 from the germline V gene are LGHNA and YNFKEQ. Trimming cost V 3 bases and J 8 bases, with 17 bases left between them. The DNA for the CDR3 is TGTGCCAGCAGCCATCTCGACTACAGCGGCTATTCACCCCTCCACTTT. Translating it yields CASSHLDYSGYSPLHF.

The V and J genes are TRBV2 and TRBJ1-1; 7 bases are shared with TRBD1. This CDR3 has 14 amino acids. Germline trimming cut 4 bases from V and 5 bases from J; bases unmatched to any gene: 7. Germline V CDR1 and CDR2: SNHLY, FYNNEI. CDR3: CASSARQGWTEAFF. The CDR3 DNA follows: TGTGCCAGCAGTGCCCGACAGGGTTGGACTGAAGCTTTCTTT.

In this sample, this clone turned up once. V gene TRBV11-3 combines with J gene TRBJ1-1, with TRBD1 matching over 9 bases. After removal of 5 bases from V and 3 bases from J, the junction contained 10 bases not matched to a gene. The CDR3 is 16 amino acids. Germline CDR1 reads SGHNT; CDR2 reads YENEEA. CDR3 bases: TGTGCCAGCAGCCCTGCACAGGGGGCTGGAGACACTGAAGCTTTCTTT. Amino acids: CASSPAQGAGDTEAFF.

This clone was seen a single time. The chain combines TRBV27 with TRBJ2-5; D remains ambiguous. The CDR3 runs to 13 residues. Trimming left V 5 bases short and J 2 bases short, with 9 bases between. Germline-derived CDR1 and CDR2 are MNHEY and SMNVEV (reference sequence). CDR3 protein: CASSHTMQETQYF. In DNA, the CDR3 is TGTGCCAGCAGTCATACTATGCAAGAGACCCAGTACTTC.

The chain combines TRBV6-5 with TRBJ1-5; no clear D gene. The V end lost 1 base, the J end lost 5 bases, and 12 bases lay between the germline ends. Germline CDR1 MNHEY, CDR2 SVGAGI. The CDR3 extends over 15 amino acids. The CDR3 sequence is CASSYFGVKDQPQHF. The DNA of the CDR3 is TGTGCCAGCAGTTACTTCGGGGTGAAGGATCAGCCCCAGCATTTT.

The rearrangement links TRBV5-6 to TRBJ1-4; a weak D match, TRBD1 (5 bases). This CDR3 has 19 residues. V was trimmed by 2 bases and J by 0 bases, leaving 20 bases between them. From germline, CDR1 is SGHDT and CDR2 YYEEEE. CDR3 sequence: CASSFSRGRRGATNEKLFF. The CDR3 nucleotides read TGTGCCAGCAGCTTTTCCCGGGGCAGGAGGGGCGCAACTAATGAAAAACTGTTTTTT.